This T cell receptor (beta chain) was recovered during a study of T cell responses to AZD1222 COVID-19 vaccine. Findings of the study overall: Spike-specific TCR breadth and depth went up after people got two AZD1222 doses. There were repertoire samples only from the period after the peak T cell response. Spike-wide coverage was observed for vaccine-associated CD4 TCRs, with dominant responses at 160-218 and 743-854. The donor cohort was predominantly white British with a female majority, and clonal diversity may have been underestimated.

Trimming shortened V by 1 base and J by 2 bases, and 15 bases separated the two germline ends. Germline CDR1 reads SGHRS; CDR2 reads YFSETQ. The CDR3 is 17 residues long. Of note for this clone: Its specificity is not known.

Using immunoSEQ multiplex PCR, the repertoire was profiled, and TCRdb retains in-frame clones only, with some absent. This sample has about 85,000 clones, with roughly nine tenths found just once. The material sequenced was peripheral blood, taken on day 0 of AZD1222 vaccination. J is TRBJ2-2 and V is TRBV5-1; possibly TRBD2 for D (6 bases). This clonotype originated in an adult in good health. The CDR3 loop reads CASSLNRPGVNTGELFF. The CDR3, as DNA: TGCGCCAGCAGCTTGAATAGGCCGGGAGTTAACACCGGGGAGCTGTTTTTT.